What follows are 18 T cell receptor beta chains derived from one specimen sequenced in a study of vaccination and CD4 T cells after COVID-19. Stated treatment: approximately nine-day PBMC culture with coronavirus spike peptide pools or control peptides (ViraFEST assay). Those CD4+ T cells from the unexposed donor predate the COVID-19 pandemic (2011-2018). The antigens of these receptors remain unknown. Oncomine TCR Beta short-read sequencing was applied to DNA from cultured CD4+ T cells. TCRdb processed the PCR reads anew with MiXCR; each CDR3 protein has one entry. The table has about 4,200 distinct CDR3 sequences, about 35% seen once. Sequences were obtained from CD4+ T cells from blood, cultured in vitro. These receptors all stem from a human donor in good health.

The sample holds a few counts of this clonotype. The chain joins TRBV6-5 to TRBJ1-2; D is unclear. Germline lookup yields CDR1 MNHEY and CDR2 SVGAGI. The CDR3 runs to 16 residues. Trimming left V 2 bases short and J 3 bases short, with 16 bases between. The CDR3 sequence is CASSYLKLDGYYGYTF. Written as DNA, the CDR3 is TGTGCCAGCAGTTACCTAAAGCTGGACGGGTACTATGGCTACACCTTC.

The chain is built from TRBV20-1 and TRBJ2-3; 9 bases map to TRBD1. With 5 bases clipped from V and 3 bases from J, the junction kept 15 bases outside the gene matches. CDR1 and CDR2 from the germline V gene are DFQATT and SNEGSKA (reference sequence). The CDR3 spans 17 residues. The CDR3 DNA sequence: TGCAGTGCTGGGACAGGGACGATGTTTTCAGGGACAGATACGCAGTATTTT. Translation: CSAGTGTMFSGTDTQYF.

The chain has TRBV19 and TRBJ2-3; 7 bases are shared with TRBD1. CDR1 and CDR2 from the germline V gene are LNHDA and SQIVND (reference sequence). The CDR3 consists of 14 residues. Trimming cost V 8 bases and J 2 bases; bases outside gene matches: 7. The CDR3 spells CASWGQTPTDTQYF. CDR3 bases: TGTGCCAGTTGGGGACAGACTCCCACAGATACGCAGTATTTT.

The genes are TRBV25-1 and TRBJ1-5; a possible D gene is TRBD1 (5 bases). Germline assignment: CDR1 MGHDK and CDR2 SYGVNS. The CDR3 length is 14 residues. Trimming took off 1 base at V and 3 bases at J, with 7 bases between the two ends. This CDR3 reads CASSEWGDNQPQHF. The DNA for the CDR3 is TGTGCCAGCAGTGAATGGGGGGACAATCAGCCCCAGCATTTT.

This clonotype occurred a few times. The chain joins TRBV20-1 to TRBJ1-5; a weak D match, TRBD1 (5 bases). The germline V and J ends were trimmed by 3 bases and 2 bases, with 14 bases remaining between them. Germline V gene sequence: CDR1 DFQATT, CDR2 SNEGSKA (reference sequence). The CDR3 spans 15 residues. CDR3 sequence: CSASRRALGNQPQHF. The CDR3 DNA sequence: TGCAGTGCTAGCCGCAGGGCCTTAGGCAATCAGCCCCAGCATTTT.

The chain links TRBV21-1 to TRBJ2-2; the listed D gene, TRBD1, was not tested against the DNA. TRBV21-1 is recorded as a pseudogene. The CDR3 is 17 residues long. CDR3 sequence reads: CASSKTRDTGQGGELFF. The CDR3 coding sequence is TGTGCCAGCAGCAAAACGAGGGACACCGGCCAGGGCGGGGAGCTGTTTTTT.

This chain joins TRBV5-6 and TRBJ1-2, with TRBD1 matching over 7 bases. The V and J ends lost 0 bases and 8 bases, in that order; junction bases with no gene match: 16. The CDR3 contains 17 residues. CDR1 is SGHDT, CDR2 YYEEEE, per germline. CDR3 protein: CASSLADRAQLGRGYTF. CDR3 nucleotides: TGTGCCAGCAGCTTGGCCGACAGGGCCCAACTAGGGAGGGGCTACACCTTC.

The chain recombines TRBV11-1 with TRBJ1-1; a weak D match, TRBD1 (5 bases). CDR3 size: 13 residues. Germline CDR1 SGHAT, CDR2 FQDESV (reference sequence). The V end lost 5 bases, the J end lost 3 bases, and 10 bases lay between the germline ends. The CDR3 here is CASSRQFDTEAFF. Here the CDR3 DNA reads TGTGCCAGCAGCCGACAGTTTGACACTGAAGCTTTCTTT. The whole variable domain, filled in from reference TRBV11-1 and TRBJ1-1, reads EAEVAQSPRYKITEKSQAVAFWCDPISGHATLYWYRQILGQGPELLVQFQDESVVDDSQLPKDRFSAERLKGVDSTLKIQPAELGDSAMYLCASSRQFDTEAFFGQGTRLTVV.

The chain joins TRBV7-3 to TRBJ1-1; no definite D call. The CDR3 totals 13 residues. Trimming removed 2 bases from V and 3 bases from J, with 7 bases in between. Germline CDR1 reads SGHTA; CDR2 reads FQGTGA. The CDR3 DNA sequence: TGTGCCAGCAGCTTAGGTCCGTACACTGAAGCTTTCTTT. This sequence encodes CASSLGPYTEAFF.

The chain uses TRBV27 and TRBJ1-1, with D possibly matching TRBD1 (6 bases). CDR1 MNHEY and CDR2 SMNVEV come from the germline V gene (reference sequence). The CDR3 has 15 amino acids. V was shortened by 5 bases and J by 1 base, with 14 bases between the two germline ends. In DNA, the CDR3 is TGTGCCAGCAGTCAACAGACAGGCTCGAACACTGAAGCTTTCTTT. Translation: CASSQQTGSNTEAFF.

The V call is TRBV27, the J call TRBJ2-2, with a possible D match to TRBD2 (5 bases). The V end lost 5 bases, the J end lost 6 bases, and 16 bases lay between the germline ends. From germline, CDR1 is MNHEY and CDR2 SMNVEV (reference sequence). The CDR3 is 15 amino acids. This CDR3 reads CASSTLRARPGELFF. As DNA, the CDR3 is TGTGCCAGCAGTACCCTGAGGGCCCGACCCGGGGAGCTGTTTTTT.

The V and J genes are TRBV20-1 and TRBJ2-5, with 7 bases aligning to TRBD1. Per the germline V gene, CDR1 is DFQATT and CDR2 is SNEGSKA (reference sequence). CDR3 length: 14 amino acids. After removal of 2 bases from V and 5 bases from J, the junction contained 8 bases not matched to a gene. CDR3 sequence reads: CSARRKGATETQYF. As DNA, the CDR3 is TGCAGTGCTAGACGTAAGGGGGCGACGGAGACCCAGTACTTC.

The gene calls are TRBV6-2 or TRBV6-3 and TRBJ2-7; 9 positions agree with TRBD2. Germline CDR1 MNHEY, CDR2 SVGEGT. J gave up 2 bases and V 2 bases, and 7 bases lay outside the gene matches. This CDR3 contains 16 residues. CDR3 region: CASSYPSGAGTYEQYF. In nucleotides, the CDR3 is TGTGCCAGCAGTTACCCTAGCGGGGCAGGGACCTACGAGCAGTACTTC.

On this clonotype: A junction end diverges from the germline sequence, so it may reflect a read error. The chain recombines TRBV6-1 with TRBJ1-2; D remains unclear. Germline V gene sequence: CDR1 MNHNS, CDR2 SASEGT. This CDR3 spans 16 amino acids. Here the CDR3 reads CASSARLGRLNYGYAF. The CDR3 DNA follows: TGTGCCAGCAGTGCCCGCCTCGGACGGCTTAACTATGGCTACGCCTTC.

J is TRBJ2-5 and V is TRBV20-1; D may be TRBD1 or TRBD2 (5 bases each). Germline CDR1 reads DFQATT; CDR2 reads SNEGSKA (reference sequence). There are 14 residues in the CDR3. Trimming shortened V by 2 bases and J by 3 bases, and 13 bases separated the two germline ends. The DNA of the CDR3 is TGCAGTGCTAGAACCGGGACGGAAGAAGAGACCCAGTACTTC. This codes for CSARTGTEEETQYF.

The CDR3 region is CASSEFVGHQETQYF. The CDR3 DNA sequence: TGTGCCAGCAGTGAATTCGTGGGGCACCAAGAGACCCAGTACTTC. This chain connects TRBV6-1 to TRBJ2-5; a weak D match, TRBD1 (5 bases). Germline lookup yields CDR1 MNHNS and CDR2 SASEGT. The CDR3 has 15 residues. V was clipped by 2 bases and J by 0 bases, with 10 bases between them.

Only a few counts were recorded for this clonotype. V is TRBV7-2 and J is TRBJ2-1; TRBD2 matches at 8 bases. The CDR3 has 16 amino acids. V lost 6 bases to trimming and J lost 3 bases; unmatched junction nucleotides: 10. Germline assignment: CDR1 SGHTA and CDR2 FQGNSA. CDR3 nucleotide sequence: TGTGCCAGCAGTCTCACAACGGGGGGGCACTACAATGAGCAGTTCTTC. This encodes CASSLTTGGHYNEQFF.

This clonotype has more than one count but fewer than ten. This chain joins TRBV19 and TRBJ1-5; 7 bases align to TRBD1. There are 13 residues in the CDR3. Germline V gene lookup returns CDR1 LNHDA and CDR2 SQIVND (reference sequence). Trimming at V came to 8 bases and at J to 1 base, leaving 2 bases not matched to a gene. Written as DNA, the CDR3 is TGTGCCAGTGAACAGGGGAGCAATCAGCCCCAGCATTTT. Translating it yields CASEQGSNQPQHF.